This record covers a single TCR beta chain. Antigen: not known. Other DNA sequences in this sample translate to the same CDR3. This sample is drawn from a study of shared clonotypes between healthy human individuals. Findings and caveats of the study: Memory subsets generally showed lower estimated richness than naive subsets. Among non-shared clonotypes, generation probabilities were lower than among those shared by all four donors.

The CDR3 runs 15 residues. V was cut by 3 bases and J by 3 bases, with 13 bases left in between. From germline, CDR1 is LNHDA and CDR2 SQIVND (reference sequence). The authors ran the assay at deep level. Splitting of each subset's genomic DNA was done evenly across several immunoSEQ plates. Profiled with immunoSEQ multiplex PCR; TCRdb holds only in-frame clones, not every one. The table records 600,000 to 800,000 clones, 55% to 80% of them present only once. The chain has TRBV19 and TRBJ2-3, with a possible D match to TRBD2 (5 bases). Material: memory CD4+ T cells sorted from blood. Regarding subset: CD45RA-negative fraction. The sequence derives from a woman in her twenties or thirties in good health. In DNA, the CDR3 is TGTGCCAGTAGTATCTGGACTTCTGGGACAGATACGCAGTATTTT. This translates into CASSIWTSGTDTQYF.